These T cell receptor beta chains were read from a single sample in a study of T cell changes during pregnancy in multiple sclerosis. Measured with immunoSEQ multiplex PCR; TCRdb has only the in-frame clones, and not every one. In the table there are around 57,000 clones, roughly 93% of which are singletons. The specimen was peripheral blood, collected in the second trimester of pregnancy. All receptors come from a female donor with multiple sclerosis, enrolled in a pregnancy study. Each CDR3 is given with its conserved first and last residue. The D gene is left open where the match is weak. Clone size is shown for a subset of rows, as once, few, many or a class of expanded clone.

>.|TRBV28|.|TRBJ2-3
TGTGCCAGCAGTTTTTATCCGGGAACTAGCACAGATACGCAGTATTTT
CASSFYPGTSTDTQYF
>.|TRBV6-6|.|TRBJ2-1
TGTGCCACCAGACCGGAGGGGTACAATGAGCAGTTCTTC
CATRPEGYNEQFF
>.|TRBV27|TRBD1|TRBJ2-7
TGTGCCAGCAGTCCCGACAGGGGACACGAGCAGTACTTC
CASSPDRGHEQYF
>.|TRBV19|.|TRBJ1-1
TGTGCCAGTAACAAGGACAATTCGGACACTGAAGCTTTCTTT
CASNKDNSDTEAFF
>.|TRBV7-9|.|TRBJ2-7
TGTGCCAGCAGCTCTGACAGGATCTCCTACGAGCAGTACTTC
CASSSDRISYEQYF
>.|TRBV5-6|.|TRBJ2-3
TGTGCCAGCAGCTTGGCGGAAGGGAGGAGGAGGCCAGATACGCAGTATTTT
CASSLAEGRRRPDTQYF
>.|TRBV27|.|TRBJ1-3
TGTGCCAGCAGATCCTCCGCCAGTCCAGGAAACACCATATATTTT
CASRSSASPGNTIYF
>once|TRBV19|TRBD2|TRBJ2-2
TGTGCCAGTAGCCGATCACCCATACGTAGCGGGGAGATCGCGAACACCGGGGAGCTGTTTTTT
CASSRSPIRSGEIANTGELFF
>.|TRBV4-1|.|TRBJ1-5
TGCGCCAGCAGCCAAGAGGCCCTTTGGGGGGAGCCCCAGCATTTT
CASSQEALWGEPQHF
>.|TRBV5-4|TRBD2|TRBJ2-3
TGTGCCAGCAGCCGTGCTGGAAGCGGGGGGCCAGATACGCAGTATTTT
CASSRAGSGGPDTQYF
>few|TRBV7-9|.|TRBJ1-3
TGTGCCAGCGGGCCTCTATCTGGAAACACCATATATTTT
CASGPLSGNTIYF